This T cell receptor (beta chain) was captured by sequencing in a study of T cell repertoires in cytomegalovirus infection. Study as a whole: Indications came from public TCR beta signatures; they pointed to CMV infection and to a matching HLA type. Findings of the study overall: CMV-specific TCR beta clonotypes restricted by HLA-C were the ones dominating the ex vivo response. People with CMV and the relevant HLA were identified by cumulative public TCR beta family frequency.

The CDR3 extends over 14 amino acids. CDR1 is SGHTA, CDR2 FQGNSA, per germline. The V and J ends lost 6 bases and 5 bases, in that order; junction bases with no gene match: 5. TCRdb itself ran the reads through MiXCR, one entry per CDR3 protein. The data contain some 240,000 distinct CDR3 sequences, 15% to 20% of them singletons. This clonotype appeared many times. Its antigen is undetermined. The receptor was isolated from a human donor in good health (CMV status not recorded). Some clones in this sample may be carry-over from other donors' samples. Sample: CD8+ T cells from PBMCs. The chain couples TRBV7-2 to TRBJ2-5, with 11 positions matching TRBD2. CDR3 loop: CASSYSGGAETQYF. CDR3 DNA sequence: TGTGCCAGCAGTTATAGCGGGGGGGCCGAGACCCAGTACTTC.